These T cell receptor beta chains were read from a single sample in a study of blood T cell repertoires in COVID-19. Sequencing was performed with immunoSEQ multiplex PCR; in TCRdb, only in-frame clones are kept and a portion is missing. The table lists approximately 170,000 clones, around 90% of them singletons. What was sequenced was peripheral blood. The receptor set was obtained from a man aged 55-75 years with active or convalescent COVID-19. Each CDR3 is given with its conserved first and last residue. D genes are given only for firm matches. Not every row has a clone size; where given, it reads once, few, many or a size class.

V gene: TRBV13
clone size: NA
J gene: TRBJ1-2
D gene: TRBD1
CDR3 DNA: TGTGCCAGCAGCTTAAGGGCCCTCACAGGGGGCTATGGCTACACCTTC
CDR3 protein: CASSLRALTGGYGYTF

V gene: TRBV7-9
clone size: NA
J gene: TRBJ2-1
D gene: TRBD2
CDR3 DNA: TGTGCCAGCAGCTTCACAGCGGGGCTTTCCTACAATGAGCAGTTCTTC
CDR3 protein: CASSFTAGLSYNEQFF

V gene: TRBV30
clone size: NA
J gene: TRBJ1-5
D gene: NA
CDR3 DNA: TGTGCCTTCAACCGGGACAAAAATCAGCCCCAGCATTTT
CDR3 protein: CAFNRDKNQPQHF

V gene: TRBV19
clone size: NA
J gene: TRBJ2-1
D gene: TRBD2
CDR3 DNA: TGTGCCAGTAGTCCCCAGGGACTAGCGGGGTTCGTCAATGAGCAGTTCTTC
CDR3 protein: CASSPQGLAGFVNEQFF

V gene: TRBV27
clone size: NA
J gene: TRBJ2-7
D gene: NA
CDR3 DNA: TGTGCCAGCAAACTAGCAGGGAACAGGAACGAGCAGTACTTC
CDR3 protein: CASKLAGNRNEQYF

V gene: TRBV5-8
clone size: NA
J gene: TRBJ2-4
D gene: NA
CDR3 DNA: TGTGCATCCTCGAGGAACCAGATCCTAGCCAAAAACATTCAGTACTTC
CDR3 protein: CASSRNQILAKNIQYF

V gene: TRBV19
clone size: NA
J gene: TRBJ1-1
D gene: TRBD1
CDR3 DNA: TGTGCCAGTAGTGTACAGGGGGCAGGTAACACTGAAGCTTTCTTT
CDR3 protein: CASSVQGAGNTEAFF

V gene: TRBV5-1
clone size: NA
J gene: TRBJ1-1
D gene: NA
CDR3 DNA: TGCGCCAGCAGCTTTTCTCCAGGGGAGTACACTGAAGCTTTCTTT
CDR3 protein: CASSFSPGEYTEAFF

V gene: TRBV5-1
clone size: NA
J gene: TRBJ2-1
D gene: TRBD1
CDR3 DNA: TGCGCCAGCAGCACCGGGACAGGTTTCGACAATGAGCAGTTCTTC
CDR3 protein: CASSTGTGFDNEQFF

V gene: TRBV3-1/TRBV3-2
clone size: NA
J gene: TRBJ2-7
D gene: TRBD1
CDR3 DNA: TGTGCCAGCAGCCAAGGCATCCCTTTGGACAGGCCTTCCTACGAGCAGTACTTC
CDR3 protein: CASSQGIPLDRPSYEQYF

V gene: TRBV18
clone size: NA
J gene: TRBJ1-2
D gene: NA
CDR3 DNA: TGTGCCAGCTCACCAGGGGACTCTAACTATGGCTACACCTTC
CDR3 protein: CASSPGDSNYGYTF

V gene: TRBV6-5
clone size: NA
J gene: TRBJ1-5
D gene: NA
CDR3 DNA: TGTGCCAGCAAGGCAGGGGCCAATCAGCCCCAGCATTTT
CDR3 protein: CASKAGANQPQHF

V gene: TRBV18
clone size: NA
J gene: TRBJ1-6
D gene: TRBD1
CDR3 DNA: TGTGCCAGCTCACCACCGGGCGACAGGGGGATTCCATCCCTCCACTTT
CDR3 protein: CASSPPGDRGIPSLHF

V gene: TRBV6-6
clone size: NA
J gene: TRBJ2-1
D gene: TRBD1
CDR3 DNA: TGTGCCAGCAGTTACTCGTCACAGGGGAACAATGAGCAGTTCTTC
CDR3 protein: CASSYSSQGNNEQFF

V gene: TRBV18
clone size: NA
J gene: TRBJ1-1
D gene: NA
CDR3 DNA: TGTGCCAGCTCACTAGGTAGTGCAGGGAACACTGAAGCTTTCTTT
CDR3 protein: CASSLGSAGNTEAFF

V gene: TRBV15
clone size: NA
J gene: TRBJ1-6
D gene: NA
CDR3 DNA: TGTGCCACCAGCAGAGAAGGCAGGTGGGCTTCACCCCTCCACTTT
CDR3 protein: CATSREGRWASPLHF

V gene: TRBV5-1
clone size: NA
J gene: TRBJ2-2
D gene: TRBD2
CDR3 DNA: TGCGCCAGCAACCCTGTAGCGGGGCCAAACACCGGGGAGCTGTTTTTT
CDR3 protein: CASNPVAGPNTGELFF

V gene: TRBV12-3/TRBV12-4
clone size: NA
J gene: TRBJ2-7
D gene: NA
CDR3 DNA: TGTGCCAGCAGCCCTCGGGGTTGGGAGCAGTACTTC
CDR3 protein: CASSPRGWEQYF

V gene: TRBV10-3
clone size: NA
J gene: TRBJ2-1
D gene: TRBD1
CDR3 DNA: TGTGCCATCAATCCCGGGACAGGAGTCAATGAGCAGTTCTTC
CDR3 protein: CAINPGTGVNEQFF

V gene: TRBV6-5
clone size: NA
J gene: TRBJ1-2
D gene: NA
CDR3 DNA: TGTGCCAGCTGGCATTCAGGGAACTATGGCTACACCTTC
CDR3 protein: CASWHSGNYGYTF

V gene: TRBV19
clone size: NA
J gene: TRBJ2-1
D gene: TRBD2
CDR3 DNA: TGTGCCAGTAGTATGGGGACTAGCGGAGGTGGGAATGAGCAGTTCTTC
CDR3 protein: CASSMGTSGGGNEQFF

V gene: TRBV29-1
clone size: NA
J gene: TRBJ2-7
D gene: TRBD1
CDR3 DNA: TGCAGCGTCGGGACAGGGGGCGCGTCCGAGCAGTACTTC
CDR3 protein: CSVGTGGASEQYF

V gene: TRBV7-2
clone size: once
J gene: TRBJ1-1
D gene: NA
CDR3 DNA: TGTGCCAGCAGCTTAGTAAGGGGATCTGAAGCTTTCTTT
CDR3 protein: CASSLVRGSEAFF

V gene: TRBV6-5
clone size: NA
J gene: TRBJ2-7
D gene: NA
CDR3 DNA: TGTGCCAGCAGTTACTCCCGGGGAAACTACGAGCAGTACTTC
CDR3 protein: CASSYSRGNYEQYF

V gene: TRBV15
clone size: NA
J gene: TRBJ1-2
D gene: TRBD1
CDR3 DNA: TGTGCCACCAGCAGAGAGGCAGGGGGCGAGGGCTACACCTTC
CDR3 protein: CATSREAGGEGYTF

V gene: TRBV10-2
clone size: once
J gene: TRBJ2-1
D gene: TRBD2
CDR3 DNA: TGCGCCAGCAGTGACACGGGAGGGGACAATGAGCAGTTCTTC
CDR3 protein: CASSDTGGDNEQFF

V gene: TRBV29-1
clone size: NA
J gene: TRBJ1-4
D gene: NA
CDR3 DNA: TGCAGCGTTAGCAGGGATAATGAAAAACTGTTTTTT
CDR3 protein: CSVSRDNEKLFF

V gene: TRBV5-8
clone size: NA
J gene: TRBJ1-1
D gene: TRBD1
CDR3 DNA: TGTGCCAGCAGCTTAGACAGGGGGATCACTGAAGCTTTCTTT
CDR3 protein: CASSLDRGITEAFF

V gene: TRBV10-3
clone size: NA
J gene: TRBJ2-3
D gene: TRBD2
CDR3 DNA: TGTGCCATCAGTGGTAGCGGGGGGGCCGCAGATACGCAGTATTTT
CDR3 protein: CAISGSGGAADTQYF

V gene: TRBV19
clone size: NA
J gene: TRBJ1-2
D gene: TRBD1
CDR3 DNA: TGTGCCAGTAGTATAGTTAACGACAGGGGCTATGGCTACACCTTC
CDR3 protein: CASSIVNDRGYGYTF

V gene: TRBV30
clone size: NA
J gene: TRBJ1-2
D gene: TRBD1
CDR3 DNA: TGTGCCTGGACAGGGACAGGGTTTGGCTACACCTTC
CDR3 protein: CAWTGTGFGYTF

V gene: TRBV6-5
clone size: NA
J gene: TRBJ1-1
D gene: NA
CDR3 DNA: TGTGCCAGCAGTACAGGGTGGAACACTGAAGCTTTCTTT
CDR3 protein: CASSTGWNTEAFF

V gene: TRBV27
clone size: few
J gene: TRBJ2-6
D gene: NA
CDR3 DNA: TGTGCCAGCAGCCCTAGTGGGGCAGGGATCTCTGGGGCCAACGTCCTGACTTTC
CDR3 protein: CASSPSGAGISGANVLTF

V gene: TRBV27
clone size: NA
J gene: TRBJ1-2
D gene: TRBD1
CDR3 DNA: TGTGCCAGCAGTTCGACAGGGTATGGCTACACCTTC
CDR3 protein: CASSSTGYGYTF

V gene: TRBV19
clone size: NA
J gene: TRBJ1-1
D gene: NA
CDR3 DNA: TGTGCCAGCCGGACAGTCGCTGAAGCTTTCTTT
CDR3 protein: CASRTVAEAFF

V gene: TRBV6-4
clone size: NA
J gene: TRBJ1-1
D gene: NA
CDR3 DNA: TGTGCCAGCAGTGACCTGGGGGCCAACACTGAAGCTTTCTTT
CDR3 protein: CASSDLGANTEAFF

V gene: TRBV6-6
clone size: NA
J gene: TRBJ2-7
D gene: NA
CDR3 DNA: TGTGCCAGCAGTTACGGTCAGGGGTGGTACGAGCAGTACTTC
CDR3 protein: CASSYGQGWYEQYF

V gene: TRBV7-2
clone size: once
J gene: TRBJ2-3
D gene: NA
CDR3 DNA: TGTGCCAGCAGCTTAAAAGCGGGTCGAGATACGCAGTATTTT
CDR3 protein: CASSLKAGRDTQYF

V gene: TRBV15
clone size: NA
J gene: TRBJ1-3
D gene: TRBD1
CDR3 DNA: TGTGCCACCAGTCGGGACAGGGGATCTGGAAACACCATATATTTT
CDR3 protein: CATSRDRGSGNTIYF

V gene: TRBV18
clone size: few
J gene: TRBJ1-1
D gene: TRBD1
CDR3 DNA: TGTGCCAGCTCACCACTCACTCTCGCGCCGGACAGGGGAACTGAAGCTTTCTTT
CDR3 protein: CASSPLTLAPDRGTEAFF